The rows below give T cell receptor beta chains drawn from one sample of a study of CD8+ T cells in alopecia areata. The protocol was immunoSEQ multiplex PCR, while the TCRdb copy is restricted to in-frame clones and leaves out a portion. The sample has 150,000 or so clones, 55% seen once. Material for sequencing was CD4+ T cells sorted from blood. Source of these receptors: a human donor in good health. The conserved cysteine and the conserved F or W are not part of the CDR3 here. Each record gives: J gene, clone size, V gene, CDR3 protein. The listing skips clone size in some rows; elsewhere it reads once, few, many or a size class.

>TRBJ1-1|NA|TRBV30
AWSQVTEAF
>TRBJ1-1|NA|TRBV9
ASSAQDTEAF
>TRBJ2-4|NA|TRBV7-9
ASSPRVSGPSHGWGIQY
>TRBJ2-2|once|TRBV27
ASSLIHSNTGELF
>TRBJ2-1|NA|TRBV7-2
ASSRRSSGSSYNEQF
>TRBJ1-4|NA|TRBV4-1
ASSRARSLNEKLF
>TRBJ2-1|NA|TRBV6-1
ASHREVGEQF
>TRBJ1-1|few|TRBV13
ASSLVAAEAF
>TRBJ1-2|NA|TRBV9
ASSGRGEGGYT
>TRBJ1-1|NA|TRBV10-1
ASSRDRGEAF
>TRBJ1-1|NA|TRBV5-6
ASSLNLGDTEAF
>TRBJ1-1|medium-sized|TRBV11-2
ASSLIGATEAF
>TRBJ1-5|NA|TRBV29-1
SVGVSNQPQH
>TRBJ2-5|NA|TRBV30
AWSAGIGETQY
>TRBJ1-5|NA|TRBV28
ASSSYRSNQPQH
>TRBJ2-2|NA|TRBV6-5
ASSSGLRKTGELF
>TRBJ1-4|NA|TRBV2
ASMAARTTNEKLF
>TRBJ1-5|NA|TRBV6-1
ASTRGFQPQH
>TRBJ1-2|NA|TRBV30
AWSVRDRARYT
>TRBJ1-4|NA|TRBV4-1
ASSQPGRTNEKLF
>TRBJ2-2|NA|TRBV27
ASSGQGYTGELF
>TRBJ2-1|few|TRBV6-5
ATLRVDNEQF
>TRBJ2-1|NA|TRBV5-1
ASSLETSGYNEQF
>TRBJ2-1|NA|TRBV5-6
ASRTRGSYNEQF
>TRBJ1-1|NA|TRBV30
AGLQGAITEAF
>TRBJ1-1|NA|TRBV11-2
ASSYPGYNTEAF
>TRBJ1-1|few|TRBV11-1
ASRKTAAEAF
>TRBJ2-5|NA|TRBV19
ASSTDGQETQY
>TRBJ2-1|NA|TRBV30
AWSVRRGSSYNEQF
>TRBJ1-1|NA|TRBV29-1
SVTGENTEAF
>TRBJ1-1|NA|TRBV29-1
SVGDRRAF
>TRBJ1-1|NA|TRBV29-1
SVQRTGNTEAF
>TRBJ2-7|few|TRBV27
ASSRLRGPGTSGTYEQY